What follows describes a single T cell receptor (beta chain). What it recognizes is unknown. This entry comes from a study of shared clonotypes between healthy human individuals. Over several immunoSEQ plates, each subset's genomic DNA was distributed in even portions. TCRdb's table, derived via immunoSEQ multiplex PCR, lists solely in-frame clones and lacks some. Among under 850,000 clones listed, roughly 92% were seen once. Overall study results and limits: A few donors had 5% to 6.5% of their naive CD4 clonotypes in common. Since donors were few, the genetic and exposure-history diversity represented was limited.

It was CD45RO-negative cells, positively selected for CCR7, that made up naive CD8 cells, with terminally differentiated effector memory CD45RA+ cells excluded. The sequence was collected from a young man in good health. Specimen: naive CD8+ T cells sorted from blood.

The CDR3 region is CASSTGDRYYGYTF. CDR3 DNA: TGTGCCAGCAGCACCGGGGACAGGTACTATGGCTACACCTTC. The chain employs TRBV7-9 and TRBJ1-2; 8 nucleotides match TRBD1. Looked up from germline, CDR1 is SEHNR and CDR2 is FQNEAQ (reference sequence). The CDR3 is 14 amino acids. The V gene end was trimmed by 5 bases and the J gene end by 3 bases; junction bases not matched to a gene: 5.